A selection of T cell receptor beta chains follows, all from one sample in a study of identical twins. TCRdb itself ran the 5' RACE reads through MiXCR, one entry per CDR3 protein. Counted here are 200,000 or so distinct CDR3 sequences, less than 20% occurring once; the ten biggest clones make up 40%. These data also formed part of another study, on T cells expressing NK-cell markers.

The sample taken for sequencing was CD8+ T cells sorted from blood. The source of these receptors is a woman aged 18-35 years in good health. Each CDR3 is given with its conserved first and last residue. The order of the fields is clone size, J gene, V gene, CDR3 protein. Part of the rows lack a size; the others show once, few, many or a class for expanded clones.

clone size: NA
J gene: TRBJ1-1
V gene: TRBV7-9
CDR3 protein: CASSLEVGAFF

clone size: NA
J gene: TRBJ2-7
V gene: TRBV27
CDR3 protein: CASNLGYGDGAYEQYF

clone size: many
J gene: TRBJ1-1
V gene: TRBV9
CDR3 protein: CASSVGGGSKDF

clone size: medium-sized
J gene: TRBJ2-6
V gene: TRBV3-1
CDR3 protein: CASSQGGDSNVLTF

clone size: NA
J gene: TRBJ1-2
V gene: TRBV7-9
CDR3 protein: CALEQGAYGYTF

clone size: few
J gene: TRBJ2-3
V gene: TRBV27
CDR3 protein: CASSLFGGGARDTQYF

clone size: NA
J gene: TRBJ1-1
V gene: TRBV29-1
CDR3 protein: CSAGGTEAFF

clone size: few
J gene: TRBJ2-5
V gene: TRBV29-1
CDR3 protein: CSVVWRQNQETQYF

clone size: few
J gene: TRBJ2-7
V gene: TRBV5-1
CDR3 protein: CASRIDGGPSYEQYF

clone size: NA
J gene: TRBJ2-7
V gene: TRBV29-1
CDR3 protein: CSVVSASSYEQYF

clone size: NA
J gene: TRBJ2-7
V gene: TRBV20-1
CDR3 protein: CSATGTLSYEQYF

clone size: NA
J gene: TRBJ2-1
V gene: TRBV12-5
CDR3 protein: CASGRPTTGPEQFF

clone size: NA
J gene: TRBJ2-3
V gene: TRBV7-7
CDR3 protein: CASSITGADTQYF

clone size: NA
J gene: TRBJ2-1
V gene: TRBV3-1
CDR3 protein: CASSQEKESSYNEQFF

clone size: NA
J gene: TRBJ1-4
V gene: TRBV6-1
CDR3 protein: CASRPTRDREEKLFF

clone size: NA
J gene: TRBJ1-1
V gene: TRBV19
CDR3 protein: CASTNRQGKDTEAFF

clone size: NA
J gene: TRBJ2-5
V gene: TRBV7-9
CDR3 protein: CASSFPGGGETQYF

clone size: many
J gene: TRBJ1-2
V gene: TRBV7-9
CDR3 protein: CASRRDVYGYTF

clone size: many
J gene: TRBJ2-1
V gene: TRBV20-1
CDR3 protein: CSAPWGPYNEQFF

clone size: many
J gene: TRBJ2-1
V gene: TRBV4-3
CDR3 protein: CASSQAVGTRGQFF

clone size: NA
J gene: TRBJ2-2
V gene: TRBV9
CDR3 protein: CASRGGYTGELFF

clone size: few
J gene: TRBJ2-7
V gene: TRBV4-3
CDR3 protein: CASSQDGTAYNEQYF

clone size: NA
J gene: TRBJ2-1
V gene: TRBV2
CDR3 protein: CASKSGRALNEQFF

clone size: NA
J gene: TRBJ1-2
V gene: TRBV7-9
CDR3 protein: CASTKAQGNYGYTF

clone size: few
J gene: TRBJ2-5
V gene: TRBV24-1
CDR3 protein: CATSDSDRRQETQYF

clone size: many
J gene: TRBJ1-1
V gene: TRBV19
CDR3 protein: CASKGPEAFF

clone size: many
J gene: TRBJ2-4
V gene: TRBV7-2
CDR3 protein: CASSLGGVEAKNIQYF

clone size: few
J gene: TRBJ2-1
V gene: TRBV6-5
CDR3 protein: CASSYSTLHNEQFF

clone size: few
J gene: TRBJ2-3
V gene: TRBV20-1
CDR3 protein: CSAPTWEATDTQYF

clone size: NA
J gene: TRBJ2-5
V gene: TRBV7-9
CDR3 protein: CASSLREDETQYF

clone size: few
J gene: TRBJ1-3
V gene: TRBV5-5
CDR3 protein: CASCLAISGNTIYF

clone size: NA
J gene: TRBJ2-3
V gene: TRBV7-2
CDR3 protein: CASSLTRDRKSTDTQYF

clone size: NA
J gene: TRBJ1-1
V gene: TRBV5-1
CDR3 protein: CASSSGRSSGTEAFF

clone size: few
J gene: TRBJ2-1
V gene: TRBV5-5
CDR3 protein: CASVPPSSYNEQFF

clone size: few
J gene: TRBJ2-1
V gene: TRBV29-1
CDR3 protein: CSQSGGGYNEQFF

clone size: few
J gene: TRBJ2-3
V gene: TRBV7-9
CDR3 protein: CASSLKGKVGDTQYF

clone size: NA
J gene: TRBJ2-7
V gene: TRBV6-2/TRBV6-3
CDR3 protein: CASKRAGISYEQYF

clone size: few
J gene: TRBJ2-2
V gene: TRBV21-1
CDR3 protein: CASSKARPAGESNTGELFF

clone size: NA
J gene: TRBJ2-1
V gene: TRBV13
CDR3 protein: CASSLTEQGAGNEQFF

clone size: few
J gene: TRBJ2-1
V gene: TRBV6-1
CDR3 protein: CASRKTSGDNEQFF

clone size: few
J gene: TRBJ1-4
V gene: TRBV12-5
CDR3 protein: CASGFAGFEKLFF